This T cell receptor beta chain was identified during a study of control samples from healthy donors and cancer patients. V dropped 2 bases and J dropped 2 bases, with 16 bases sitting between them. Per the germline V gene, CDR1 is GTSNPN and CDR2 is SVGIG (reference sequence). The CDR3 spans 16 residues. Only in-frame clones appear in the TCRdb table, and some are missing; sequencing was by immunoSEQ multiplex PCR. The sample has some 20,000 clones, roughly 80% seen once; the top ten hold 25% to 30%. The TCR sequence derives from a man older than 75 with head and neck cancer. The sequenced sample consisted of PBMCs. The V gene is TRBV30, the J gene TRBJ1-5; possibly TRBD1 for D (5 bases). CDR3 residues: CAWSNTWGSGNQPQHF. Written as DNA, the CDR3 is TGTGCCTGGAGTAACACGTGGGGGAGCGGCAATCAGCCCCAGCATTTT.